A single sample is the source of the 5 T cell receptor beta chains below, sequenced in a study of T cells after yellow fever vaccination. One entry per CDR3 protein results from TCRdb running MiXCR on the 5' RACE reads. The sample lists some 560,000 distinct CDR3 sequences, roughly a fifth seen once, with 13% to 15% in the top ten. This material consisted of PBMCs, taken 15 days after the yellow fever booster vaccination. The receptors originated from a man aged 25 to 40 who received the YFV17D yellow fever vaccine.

The CDR3 loop is CSVGGLLNTEAFF. CDR3 coding DNA: TGCAGCGTGGGGGGACTTCTGAACACTGAAGCTTTCTTT. This chain uses TRBV29-1 with TRBJ1-1; TRBD1 might be the D (5 bases). Germline CDR1 SQVTM, CDR2 ANQGSEA. V was cut by 6 bases and J by 0 bases, with 11 bases left in between. The CDR3 has 13 amino acids.

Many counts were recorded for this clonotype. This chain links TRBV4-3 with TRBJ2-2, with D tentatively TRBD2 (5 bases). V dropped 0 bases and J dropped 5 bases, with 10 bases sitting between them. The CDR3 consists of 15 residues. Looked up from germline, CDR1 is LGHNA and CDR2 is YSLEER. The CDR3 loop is CASSQDQLATGELFF. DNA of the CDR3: TGCGCCAGCAGCCAAGATCAGCTAGCAACCGGGGAGCTGTTTTTT.

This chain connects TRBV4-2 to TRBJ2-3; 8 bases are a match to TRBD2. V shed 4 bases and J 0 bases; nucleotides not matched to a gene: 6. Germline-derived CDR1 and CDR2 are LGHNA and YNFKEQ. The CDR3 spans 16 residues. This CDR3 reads CASSLLGGGSTDTQYF. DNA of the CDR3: TGTGCCAGCAGCCTTCTCGGGGGGGGTAGCACAGATACGCAGTATTTT.

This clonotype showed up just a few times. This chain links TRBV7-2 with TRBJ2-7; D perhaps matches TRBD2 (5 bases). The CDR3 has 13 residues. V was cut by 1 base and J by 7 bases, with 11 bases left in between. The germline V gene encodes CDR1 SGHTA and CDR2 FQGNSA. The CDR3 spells CASSLGELREQYF. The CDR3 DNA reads TGTGCCAGCAGCTTAGGGGAGTTGCGGGAGCAGTACTTC. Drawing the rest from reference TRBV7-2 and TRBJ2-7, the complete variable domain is GAGVSQSPSNKVTEKGKDVELRCDPISGHTALYWYRQSLGQGLEFLIYFQGNSAPDKSGLPSDRFSAERTGGSVSTLTIQRTQQEDSAVYLCASSLGELREQYFGPGTRLTVT.

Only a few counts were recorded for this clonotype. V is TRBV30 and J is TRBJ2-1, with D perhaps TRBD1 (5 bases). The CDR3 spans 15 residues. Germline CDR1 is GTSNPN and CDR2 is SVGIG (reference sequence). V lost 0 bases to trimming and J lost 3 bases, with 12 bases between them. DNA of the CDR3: TGTGCCTGGAGTGTGGGTCAGGGAAACTACAATGAGCAGTTCTTC. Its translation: CAWSVGQGNYNEQFF. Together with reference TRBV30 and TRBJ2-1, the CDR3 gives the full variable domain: SQTIHQWPATLVQPVGSPLSLECTVEGTSNPNLYWYRQAAGRGLQLLFYSVGIGQISSEVPQNLSASRPQDRQFILSSKKLLLSDSGFYLCAWSVGQGNYNEQFFGPGTRLTVL.